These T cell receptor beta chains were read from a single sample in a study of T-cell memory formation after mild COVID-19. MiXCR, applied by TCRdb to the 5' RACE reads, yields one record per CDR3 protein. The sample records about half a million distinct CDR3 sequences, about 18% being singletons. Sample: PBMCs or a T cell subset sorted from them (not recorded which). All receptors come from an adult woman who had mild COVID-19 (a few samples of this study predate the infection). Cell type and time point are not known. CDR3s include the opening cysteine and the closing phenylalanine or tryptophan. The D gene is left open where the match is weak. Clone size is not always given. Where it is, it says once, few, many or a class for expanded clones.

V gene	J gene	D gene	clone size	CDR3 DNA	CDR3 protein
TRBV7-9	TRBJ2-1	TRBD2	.	TGTGCCAGCAGCCCGATGCGGGGGGTCTACAATGAGCAGTTCTTC	CASSPMRGVYNEQFF
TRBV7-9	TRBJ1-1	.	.	TGTGCCAGCAGCTTAGCGATCGGGGGGGTCTCTGAAGCTTTCTTT	CASSLAIGGVSEAFF
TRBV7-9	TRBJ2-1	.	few	TGTGCCAGCAGCTGGGGCGCGGATGAGCAGTTCTTC	CASSWGADEQFF
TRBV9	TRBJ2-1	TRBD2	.	TGTGCCAGCAGCGCTCCGACGGGGACTACTCACAATGAGCAGTTCTTC	CASSAPTGTTHNEQFF
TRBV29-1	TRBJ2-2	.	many	TGCAGCGTTGCCGACACCGGGGAGCTGTTTTTT	CSVADTGELFF
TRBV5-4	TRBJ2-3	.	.	TGTGCCAGCAGCTTGGGTGGGCGGGGAGGCACAGATACGCAGTATTTT	CASSLGGRGGTDTQYF
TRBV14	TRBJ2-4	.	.	TGTGCCAGCAGTTCGCTCGGACAAGGGGAGTTATCCATTCAGTACTTC	CASSSLGQGELSIQYF
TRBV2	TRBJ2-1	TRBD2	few	TGTGCCAGCAGGGACCTCTTGGAGCGGGAGTCGCGGGGGATTGAGCAGTTCTTC	CASRDLLERESRGIEQFF
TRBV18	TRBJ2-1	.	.	TGTGCCAGCTCACCACCAAAGGGGAGCGGTGAGCAGTTCTTC	CASSPPKGSGEQFF
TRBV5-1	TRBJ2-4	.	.	TGCGCCAGCAGCGGCGGTCCCCTAGAAAACATTCAGTACTTC	CASSGGPLENIQYF
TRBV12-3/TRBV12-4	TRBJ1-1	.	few	TGTGCCAGCAGTTTAGATGATAGGGTCACTGAAGCTTTCTTT	CASSLDDRVTEAFF
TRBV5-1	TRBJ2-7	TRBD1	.	TGCGCCAGCAGCCTGAGGACAGGCGCCTCTAGGTACGAGCAGTACTTC	CASSLRTGASRYEQYF
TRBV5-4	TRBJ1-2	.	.	TGTGCCAGCAGCTTGGAAGAGTATGGGGGCTACACCTTC	CASSLEEYGGYTF